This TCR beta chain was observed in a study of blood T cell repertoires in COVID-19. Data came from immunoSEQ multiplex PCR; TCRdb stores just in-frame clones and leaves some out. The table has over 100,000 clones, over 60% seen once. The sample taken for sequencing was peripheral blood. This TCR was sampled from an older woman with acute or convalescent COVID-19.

This CDR3 is CASSGQVFGEQFF. The CDR3 DNA reads as TGCGCCAGCAGCGGACAGGTTTTCGGTGAGCAGTTCTTC. This chain connects TRBV10-2 to TRBJ2-1, with TRBD1 matching 7 bases. Germline CDR1 and CDR2: WSHSY and SAAADI. The CDR3 spans 13 residues. The junction had 8 bases not matched to a gene; V was cut back by 6 bases and J by 9 bases.